These 22 T cell receptor beta chains originate from one sample sequenced in a study of T cell repertoires in cytomegalovirus infection. TCRdb itself ran the reads through MiXCR, one entry per CDR3 protein. The sample contains approximately 180,000 distinct CDR3 sequences, roughly 9% of which appear only once. Sequences were obtained from PBMCs. The receptors originated from a human donor in good health (CMV status not recorded). Some clones in this sample may be carry-over from other donors' samples.

J is TRBJ2-3 and V is TRBV7-8; 10 nucleotides agree with TRBD2. Germline V lookup: CDR1 SGHVS, CDR2 FQNEAQ. V was pared by 4 bases and J by 1 base, with 8 bases of the junction left unmatched. The length of the CDR3 is 17 residues. The CDR3 is CASSSRTSGLGTDTQYF. DNA of the CDR3: TGTGCCAGCAGCTCCCGGACTAGCGGCCTGGGCACAGATACGCAGTATTTT.

V and J are TRBV15 and TRBJ1-4, with 7 bases identical to TRBD1. The CDR3 spans 16 residues. V dropped 0 bases and J dropped 5; count of bases not matched to a gene: 6. Germline CDR1 is LNHNV and CDR2 is YYDKDF (reference sequence). CDR3 coding DNA: TGTGCCACCAGCAGAGATAGGGACAGAGAAAATGAAAAACTGTTTTTT. It codes for CATSRDRDRENEKLFF.

This clonotype was seen only a few times. J is TRBJ1-1 and V is TRBV11-2, with TRBD1 matching over 10 bases. V lost 5 bases to trimming and J lost 1 base; unmatched junction nucleotides: 1. Germline CDR1 SGHAT, CDR2 FQNNGV. The CDR3 is made up of 14 amino acids. The CDR3, as DNA: TGTGCCAGCAGCCGGACAGGGGGGAACACTGAAGCTTTCTTT. Translating it yields CASSRTGGNTEAFF.

Many counts were recorded for this clonotype. The chain couples TRBV7-8 to TRBJ2-2, with D possibly being TRBD2 (5 bases). The CDR3 extends over 16 amino acids. V lost 5 bases and J 1 base, leaving 14 bases between the germline ends. The germline V gene has CDR1 SGHVS and CDR2 FQNEAQ. In nucleotides, the CDR3 is TGTGCCAGCAGCCCCCTCGGCGGAGGGAACACCGGGGAGCTGTTTTTT. Its protein is CASSPLGGGNTGELFF.

This clonotype occurred many times. This chain links TRBV4-2 with TRBJ1-2, with D tentatively TRBD1 (5 bases). CDR1 LGHNA and CDR2 YNFKEQ come from the germline V gene. Trimming shortened V by 1 base and J by 7 bases, and 7 bases separated the two germline ends. This CDR3 region has 12 residues. In DNA, the CDR3 is TGTGCCAGCAGCCAAGGGGACGGTGGCTACACCTTC. Translation gives CASSQGDGGYTF.

The genes are TRBV20-1 and TRBJ2-1; TRBD2 agrees at 10 bases. J lost 3 bases, V lost 2 bases, and 1 base had no gene match. This CDR3 contains 14 residues. Germline CDR1 reads DFQATT; CDR2 reads SNEGSKA (reference sequence). CDR3 amino acids: CSARLAGVYNEQFF. Written as DNA, the CDR3 is TGCAGTGCTAGACTAGCGGGGGTCTACAATGAGCAGTTCTTC.

The gene calls are TRBV29-1 and TRBJ2-3; 12 bases agree with TRBD2. The CDR3 loop spans 16 amino acids. V lost 7 bases to trimming and J lost 4 bases; unmatched junction nucleotides: 12. Germline V CDR1 and CDR2: SQVTM, ANQGSEA. The CDR3 loop reads CSAQPLTSGSADTQYF. The CDR3 DNA reads TGCAGCGCCCAACCTTTGACTAGCGGGAGCGCAGATACGCAGTATTTT.

This clonotype was seen ten or more times. The chain couples TRBV7-2 to TRBJ2-5; 7 bases are shared with TRBD1. CDR1 is SGHTA and CDR2 is FQGNSA in the germline V gene. CDR3 length: 15 amino acids. Unmatched junction bases numbered 8, after V lost 0 bases and J lost 7 bases. In DNA, the CDR3 is TGTGCCAGCAGCTTAGCGGACAGGTTCTTGGGGACCCAGTACTTC. This sequence encodes CASSLADRFLGTQYF.

The chain has TRBV5-1 and TRBJ2-1; no clear D. The CDR3 extends over 14 amino acids. Trimming pared 0 bases from V and 6 bases from J, leaving 10 bases between. Looked up from germline, CDR1 is SGHRS and CDR2 is YFSETQ. The CDR3 spells CASSLGRPGNEQFF. The CDR3 nucleotides are TGCGCCAGCAGCTTGGGTAGACCTGGCAATGAGCAGTTCTTC.

This clonotype has more than one count but fewer than ten. The chain joins TRBV28 to TRBJ1-1; D remains ambiguous. Germline CDR1 is MDHEN and CDR2 is SYDVKM. The germline V and J ends were trimmed by 5 bases and 5 bases, with 12 bases remaining between them. The CDR3 spans 13 residues. CDR3 loop: CASSPYIGTEAFF. The CDR3 DNA sequence: TGTGCCAGCAGTCCTTACATTGGAACTGAAGCTTTCTTT.

This clonotype showed up many times. The chain uses TRBV7-3 and TRBJ1-2; no definite D call. This CDR3 is built from 13 residues. Trimming removed 5 bases from V and 8 bases from J, with 15 bases in between. CDR1 and CDR2 (germline): SGHTA, FQGTGA. The CDR3 protein is CASSPGPKEGYTF. CDR3 nucleotide sequence: TGTGCCAGCAGCCCCGGGCCCAAGGAGGGCTACACCTTC.

For the CDR3, the DNA is TGTGCCAGCAGTTTCGGAGTCCGTCGTGGCTACACCTTC. Protein product: CASSFGVRRGYTF. The chain links TRBV12-3 or TRBV12-4 to TRBJ1-2, with D unclear. The V gene lost 3 bases and the J gene lost 7 bases, with 12 bases spanning the gap. CDR3 length equals 13 residues.

This clonotype has a count of ten or more. The rearrangement links TRBV19 to TRBJ1-1, with 7 bases identical to TRBD1. This CDR3 region has 15 residues. Germline loops: CDR1 LNHDA, CDR2 SQIVND (reference sequence). The junction had 10 bases not matched to a gene; V was cut back by 8 bases and J by 1 base. CDR3 in DNA: TGTGCCAGTGGACAGGCTACGATGCAGAACACTGAAGCTTTCTTT. As protein: CASGQATMQNTEAFF.

V and J are TRBV28 and TRBJ1-1; D may be TRBD1 (6 bases). The V gene lost 7 bases and the J gene lost 8 bases, with 17 bases spanning the gap. Germline assignment: CDR1 MDHEN and CDR2 SYDVKM. The CDR3 is made up of 13 amino acids. The CDR3 DNA sequence: TGTGCCAGCATGGGACACGGAGTTGGAGAAGCTTTCTTT. Residues: CASMGHGVGEAFF.

This clonotype has a handful of counts. The V gene is TRBV28, the J gene TRBJ1-2, with D uncertain. Per the germline V gene, CDR1 is MDHEN and CDR2 is SYDVKM. V shed 6 bases and J shed 2 bases, with 7 bases lying between them. The CDR3 contains 12 residues. Here the CDR3 DNA reads TGTGCCAGCAGCACGCTGAACTATGGCTACACCTTC. Its translation is CASSTLNYGYTF.

This clonotype was seen many times. The chain uses TRBV4-3 and TRBJ2-3; weak D call: TRBD1 (7 bases). CDR3 length: 17 residues. V was clipped by 2 bases and J by 4 bases, with 19 bases between them. CDR1 and CDR2 (germline): LGHNA, YSLEER. The CDR3 region has the DNA TGCGCCAGCAGCCAATCACCGGGGGACAGTTACGCAGATACGCAGTATTTT. Its translation is CASSQSPGDSYADTQYF.

This clonotype was seen only a few times. The V and J genes are TRBV6-5 and TRBJ1-3; D is uncertain. Trimming removed 0 bases at V and 5 bases at J, with 8 bases between. The germline CDR1 and CDR2 sequences are MNHEY and SVGAGI. This CDR3 contains 14 residues. The CDR3 reads CASSYSSERNTIYF. CDR3 DNA sequence: TGTGCCAGCAGTTACTCCTCTGAGAGAAACACCATATATTTT.

As DNA, the CDR3 is TGTGCCAGCAGCCAACTAGCGGGATCGCATGAGCAGTTCTTC. As protein: CASSQLAGSHEQFF. V is TRBV14 and J is TRBJ2-1, with TRBD2 identical over 9 bases. Losses at the gene ends were 2 bases for V and 8 bases for J; bases not matched to a gene: 4. The CDR3 has 14 residues. Per germline, CDR1 SGHDN and CDR2 FVKESK.

This clonotype was found many times. V is TRBV7-2 and J is TRBJ2-3; possible D gene TRBD1, 6 bases. This CDR3 comprises 14 residues. V lost 5 bases, J lost 6 bases, and 15 bases lay in between. Germline V lookup: CDR1 SGHTA, CDR2 FQGNSA. DNA for the CDR3: TGTGCCAGCAGCCCAGATGCAGGGGCCGATACGCAGTATTTT. The encoded protein is CASSPDAGADTQYF.

At least ten counts were recorded for this clonotype. The V and J genes are TRBV12-3 or TRBV12-4 and TRBJ2-5, with 13 nucleotides matching TRBD2. The CDR3 is made up of 15 amino acids. The ends lost 6 bases at V and 4 bases at J; junction bases unmatched: 5. This CDR3 is CASSLGTSGVETQYF. The CDR3 DNA reads TGTGCCAGCAGCCTCGGGACTAGCGGGGTAGAGACCCAGTACTTC.

This clonotype was seen ten or more times. The CDR3 protein is CASSQETRGHYEQFF. Here the CDR3 DNA reads TGTGCCAGCAGCCAAGAAACAAGGGGGCATTATGAGCAGTTCTTC. The chain carries TRBV14 and TRBJ2-1; 7 bases map to TRBD1. The CDR3 has 15 amino acids. Germline loops: CDR1 SGHDN, CDR2 FVKESK. V was clipped by 0 bases and J by 8 bases; unmatched bases: 7.

This clonotype has ten or more counts. This chain joins TRBV7-2 and TRBJ1-4; no definite D call. V was trimmed by 3 bases and J by 7 bases, leaving 12 bases between them. Germline loops: CDR1 SGHTA, CDR2 FQGNSA. CDR3 length equals 14 residues. The CDR3 loop is CASSFGGSGEKLFF. CDR3 sequence (DNA): TGTGCCAGCAGCTTCGGAGGGTCGGGTGAAAAACTGTTTTTT.